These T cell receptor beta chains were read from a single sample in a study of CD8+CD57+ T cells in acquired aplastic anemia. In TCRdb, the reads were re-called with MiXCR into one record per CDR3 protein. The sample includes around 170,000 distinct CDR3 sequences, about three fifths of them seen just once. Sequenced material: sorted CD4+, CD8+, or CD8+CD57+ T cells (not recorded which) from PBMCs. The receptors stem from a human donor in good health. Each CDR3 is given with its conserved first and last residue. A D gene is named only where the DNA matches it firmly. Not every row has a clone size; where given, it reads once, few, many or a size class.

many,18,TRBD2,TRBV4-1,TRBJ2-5,CASSQDPLAGGWGETQYF,TGCGCCAGCAGCCAAGATCCCCTAGCGGGAGGGTGGGGGGAGACCCAGTACTTC
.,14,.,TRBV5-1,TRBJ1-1,CASSLDVGYTEAFF,TGCGCCAGCAGCTTGGATGTGGGCTACACTGAAGCTTTCTTT
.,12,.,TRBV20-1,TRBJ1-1,CSPTSNGAEAFF,TGCAGTCCTACTAGCAACGGCGCTGAAGCTTTCTTT
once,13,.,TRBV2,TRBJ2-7,CASRYSASYEQYF,TGTGCCAGCAGGTATTCGGCCTCCTACGAGCAGTACTTC
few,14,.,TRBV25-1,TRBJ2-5,CASSEAGWGETQYF,TGTGCCAGCAGTGAAGCAGGATGGGGAGAGACCCAGTACTTC
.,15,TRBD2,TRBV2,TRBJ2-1,CASSEALWREGEQFF,TGTGCCAGCAGTGAAGCGCTTTGGAGGGAGGGAGAGCAGTTCTTC
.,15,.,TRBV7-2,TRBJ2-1,CASSSFTGIYNEQFF,TGTGCCAGCAGCTCTTTCACCGGGATTTACAATGAGCAGTTCTTC
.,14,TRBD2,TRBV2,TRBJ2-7,CASEAGGMTYEQYF,TGTGCCAGCGAAGCGGGAGGTATGACCTACGAGCAGTACTTC
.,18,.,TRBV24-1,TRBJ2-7,CATSDPSDITLPTTKQYF,TGTGCCACCAGTGACCCCTCGGATATCACTCTGCCGACTACGAAGCAGTACTTC
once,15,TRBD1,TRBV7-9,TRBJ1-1,CASSFRGQGRTEAFF,TGTGCCAGCAGCTTCCGAGGACAGGGGAGGACTGAAGCTTTCTTT
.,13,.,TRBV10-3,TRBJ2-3,CAISETPSDTQYF,TGTGCCATCAGTGAGACGCCCTCAGATACGCAGTATTTT
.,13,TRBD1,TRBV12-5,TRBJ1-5,CASGWDRREPQHF,TGTGCTAGTGGATGGGACAGGCGGGAGCCCCAGCATTTT
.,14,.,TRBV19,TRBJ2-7,CASSIREGAAEQYF,TGTGCCAGTAGTATCAGGGAAGGTGCGGCCGAGCAGTACTTC
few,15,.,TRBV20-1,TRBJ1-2,CSARQESAQNYGYTF,TGCAGTGCTCGTCAGGAGTCAGCCCAAAACTATGGCTACACCTTC
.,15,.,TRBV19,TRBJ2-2,CASSIVQGRRGELFF,TGTGCCAGTAGTATAGTACAGGGAAGGCGCGGGGAGCTGTTTTTT
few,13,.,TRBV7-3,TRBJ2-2,CASSWGSTGELFF,TGTGCCAGCAGCTGGGGCAGCACCGGGGAGCTGTTTTTT
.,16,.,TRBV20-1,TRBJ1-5,CSAIPFGGHSNQPQHF,TGCAGTGCTATACCCTTCGGAGGGCATAGCAATCAGCCCCAGCATTTT
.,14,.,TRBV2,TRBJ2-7,CAAGPGRILYEQYF,TGTGCCGCCGGCCCGGGACGGATCTTATACGAGCAGTACTTC
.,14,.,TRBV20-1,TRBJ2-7,CSARAPRQAYEQYF,TGCAGTGCTAGAGCCCCTCGACAGGCCTACGAGCAGTACTTC